Listed below are T cell receptor beta chains from one sample, sequenced in a study of T cells in Graves' hyperthyroidism and ophthalmopathy. TCRdb re-called the multiplex PCR reads with MiXCR, one entry per CDR3 protein. Here the sample spans around 450,000 distinct CDR3 sequences, around 14% being singletons. Sequencing used blood. The receptors were sampled from a woman aged 18-29 years with Graves' hyperthyroidism. Each CDR3 is given without its conserved first and last residue. Each record gives: J gene, V gene, CDR3 protein.

TRBJ2-7 | TRBV7-3 | ASSLTSGSQGGYEQY
TRBJ1-1 | TRBV2 | ASSQDTEAF
TRBJ2-1 | TRBV6-6 | ASSYSRLDEQF
TRBJ2-7 | TRBV7-9 | ASSLRQGQHGAYEQY
TRBJ2-1 | TRBV7-8 | ASSFRAGEYNEQF
TRBJ2-7 | TRBV9 | ASSVALLVGEQY
TRBJ2-3 | TRBV6-5 | ASSYRATGTDTQY
TRBJ2-7 | TRBV5-1 | ASSPGQVTEQY
TRBJ2-7 | TRBV10-3 | AIRDGSSWGGQY
TRBJ2-1 | TRBV6-1 | ASSEKAGGPDGEQF
TRBJ2-1 | TRBV6-5 | ASSLGQTPHNEQF
TRBJ2-5 | TRBV10-1 | ASSFGTGRETQY
TRBJ2-5 | TRBV12-3/TRBV12-4 | ASSRQLNQETQY
TRBJ1-3 | TRBV12-3/TRBV12-4 | ASSFLGTGNTIY
TRBJ2-7 | TRBV2 | ASMGGPIYEQY
TRBJ1-2 | TRBV27 | ASSPQDRGPFNYGYT
TRBJ2-1 | TRBV7-2 | ASSVMRDRANNEQF
TRBJ2-7 | TRBV7-2 | ASSPLASGTATYEQY
TRBJ2-3 | TRBV24-1 | ATSDYDRGRDTQY
TRBJ1-2 | TRBV12-3/TRBV12-4 | ASSLARGEGYT
TRBJ2-1 | TRBV2 | ASSRGRNEQF
TRBJ1-4 | TRBV6-1 | ASSGQGAFEKLF
TRBJ1-2 | TRBV20-1 | SARMEGGYGYT
TRBJ1-4 | TRBV20-1 | SALDRGNEKLF
TRBJ2-5 | TRBV3-1 | ASSRGYKKRGGETQY
TRBJ2-2 | TRBV5-1 | ASSSHGATNTGELF
TRBJ2-1 | TRBV12-3/TRBV12-4 | ASSLGQGNEQF
TRBJ1-5 | TRBV15 | ATSTRGGEQPQH
TRBJ2-1 | TRBV19 | ASSIQGPSSYNEQF
TRBJ1-5 | TRBV20-1 | SASAGQAINQPQH
TRBJ1-2 | TRBV27 | ASSPYIGANYGYT
TRBJ2-1 | TRBV3-1 | ASSRYPGTSSNEQF
TRBJ2-5 | TRBV3-1 | ASSQGRAETQY
TRBJ1-1 | TRBV19 | ASSIEITGGGDAF
TRBJ2-2 | TRBV13 | ASSLGLAGGFAGELL
TRBJ2-2 | TRBV5-1 | ASSLDGQGPTGELF
TRBJ2-2 | TRBV7-3 | ASSAGLAGGELF
TRBJ2-7 | TRBV7-2 | ASGGVGYEQY
TRBJ1-4 | TRBV5-4 | ASSFERGVGEKLF
TRBJ1-5 | TRBV20-1 | SASPGQGRFGNQPQH
TRBJ2-1 | TRBV6-2/TRBV6-3 | ASSRSGQGDNEQF
TRBJ2-1 | TRBV5-1 | ASSRTSGEYNEQF
TRBJ1-1 | TRBV20-1 | SASMEGRTEAF
TRBJ2-2 | TRBV20-1 | SARGDTREDTGELF
TRBJ2-2 | TRBV9 | ASSVGGAGGYTGELF